These 19 T cell receptor beta chains share one sample of origin, sequenced in a study of blood T cell repertoires in COVID-19. Measured with immunoSEQ multiplex PCR; TCRdb has only the in-frame clones, and not every one. The sample shows 150,000 or so clones, less than 90% of them seen only once. Material for sequencing was PBMCs or T cells enriched from blood (not recorded which). These receptors were taken from a woman between 50 and 59 years old who had recovered from COVID-19.

The chain links TRBV10-3 to TRBJ2-2; a weak D match, TRBD2 (6 bases). The germline gives CDR1 ENHRY, CDR2 SYGVKD. CDR3 length: 15 amino acids. The V gene lost 4 bases and the J gene lost 0 bases, with 9 bases spanning the gap. CDR3 protein: CAISGSGANTGELFF. The CDR3, as DNA: TGTGCCATCAGTGGATCGGGGGCGAACACCGGGGAGCTGTTTTTT.

The rearrangement links TRBV18 to TRBJ2-5, with no clear D. The germline CDR1 and CDR2 sequences are KGHSH and LQKENI. CDR3 length: 14 residues. V lost 2 bases and J lost 2, with 9 bases in between. In nucleotides, the CDR3 is TGTGCCAGCTCACCAAACACACGACAAGAGACCCAGTACTTC. It codes for CASSPNTRQETQYF.

This clone appeared a single time. This CDR3 is also generated by other DNA sequences in the sample. The chain recombines TRBV2 with TRBJ2-5; 8 bases are a match to TRBD2. This CDR3 has 15 residues. V lost 3 bases and J lost 2; bases outside the gene matches: 5. Germline CDR1 is SNHLY and CDR2 is FYNNEI. The CDR3 nucleotides are TGTGCCAGCAGTGAGTTAGCGGGGCCTCAAGAGACCCAGTACTTC. Protein sequence: CASSELAGPQETQYF.

This chain joins TRBV7-8 and TRBJ2-1; 7 nucleotides align to TRBD2. Germline V gene data show CDR1 as SGHVS and CDR2 as FQNEAQ. CDR3 size: 16 residues. V lost 2 bases to trimming and J lost 0 bases; unmatched junction nucleotides: 4. This CDR3 reads CASSLTGGSSYNEQFF. The CDR3 DNA reads as TGTGCCAGCAGCTTAACGGGCGGGAGCTCCTACAATGAGCAGTTCTTC.

This clone was seen a handful of times. The chain employs TRBV7-6 and TRBJ2-1, with D perhaps matching TRBD1 (5 bases). Germline V gives CDR1 SGHVS, CDR2 FNYEAQ. The CDR3 is 16 residues long. Deletions cut 2 bases from V and 3 bases from J, with 14 bases between. CDR3 in DNA: TGTGCCAGCAGCTTATCCCCAGGGATGCTCTACAATGAGCAGTTCTTC. It encodes CASSLSPGMLYNEQFF.

This chain links TRBV6-1 with TRBJ2-1, with TRBD1 matching 7 bases. Germline CDR1 reads MNHNS; CDR2 reads SASEGT. The ends lost 1 base at V and 0 bases at J; junction bases unmatched: 0. The CDR3 has 15 residues. DNA for the CDR3: TGTGCCAGCAGTGAAGAGGGGGCCTCCTACAATGAGCAGTTCTTC. Translation gives CASSEEGASYNEQFF.

The rearrangement links TRBV9 to TRBJ2-3; 8 bases line up with TRBD2. Trimming at V came to 0 bases and at J to 4 bases, leaving 4 bases not matched to a gene. Germline values: CDR1 SGDLS, CDR2 YYNGEE. The CDR3 is 15 residues long. CDR3 in DNA: TGTGCCAGCAGCGTAGCGGGGGGGCCCCCAGATACGCAGTATTTT. Translation: CASSVAGGPPDTQYF.

The chain links TRBV18 to TRBJ2-7; tentative D call: TRBD2 (5 bases). V shed 4 bases and J shed 2 bases, with 12 bases lying between them. The germline V gene encodes CDR1 KGHSH and CDR2 LQKENI. This CDR3 contains 14 residues. The CDR3 loop is CASSRGVAPYEQYF. The CDR3, as DNA: TGTGCCAGCTCACGGGGAGTAGCGCCCTACGAGCAGTACTTC.

The rearrangement links TRBV10-3 to TRBJ2-7; 10 bases fit TRBD2. Looked up from germline, CDR1 is ENHRY and CDR2 is SYGVKD. This CDR3 spans 18 amino acids. V was clipped by 4 bases and J by 0 bases; unmatched bases: 12. In DNA form, the CDR3 reads TGTGCCATCAGTGGGCCCGGTAGCGGGAGGCTCAGCTCCTACGAGCAGTACTTC. This codes for CAISGPGSGRLSSYEQYF.

The CDR3 protein is CAVGTANTEAFF. The CDR3 nucleotides are TGTGCCGTAGGGACAGCCAACACTGAAGCTTTCTTT. The J gene is TRBJ1-1, the V gene TRBV10-3; 7 bases map to TRBD1. Losses at the gene ends were 11 bases for V and 2 bases for J; bases not matched to a gene: 5. From germline, CDR1 is ENHRY and CDR2 SYGVKD. The CDR3 loop spans 12 amino acids.

The V call is TRBV9, the J call TRBJ1-6, with unresolved D. Germline CDR1 reads SGDLS; CDR2 reads YYNGEE. With 3 bases removed from V and 13 bases from J, the gap between germline ends came to 20 bases. The CDR3 is made up of 15 amino acids. The CDR3 sequence is CASSATGLPKVPLHF. The CDR3 DNA reads as TGTGCCAGCAGCGCAACCGGACTCCCCAAAGTTCCCCTCCACTTT.

The chain employs TRBV15 and TRBJ2-7; D perhaps matches TRBD1 (6 bases). CDR1 is LNHNV and CDR2 is YYDKDF in the germline V gene (reference sequence). The CDR3 has 15 amino acids. With 1 base removed from V and 1 base from J, the gap between germline ends came to 11 bases. Written as DNA, the CDR3 is TGTGCCACCAGCAGAGTACAGGGTAGTTCCTACGAGCAGTACTTC. Its translation: CATSRVQGSSYEQYF.

The V call is TRBV19, the J call TRBJ1-2; D remains ambiguous. V was trimmed by 7 bases and J by 7 bases, leaving 10 bases between them. CDR1 and CDR2 (germline): LNHDA, SQIVND (reference sequence). The CDR3 sequence is 11 residues long. This chain's CDR3 is CASKAGGGYTF. The CDR3 bases are TGTGCCAGTAAGGCGGGAGGTGGCTACACCTTC.

CDR3 amino acids: CASRKTGRMETQYF. In nucleotides, the CDR3 is TGTGCCAGCAGGAAGACAGGAAGGATGGAGACCCAGTACTTC. J is TRBJ2-5 and V is TRBV6-5; weak D call: TRBD1 (6 bases). Trimming took 6 bases from V and 5 from J, leaving 16 bases between them. Germline values: CDR1 MNHEY, CDR2 SVGAGI. This CDR3 has 14 amino acids.

The gene calls are TRBV6-5 and TRBJ1-2, with a weak D call TRBD1 (5 bases). Germline CDR1 MNHEY, CDR2 SVGAGI. V dropped 5 bases and J dropped 3 bases, with 10 bases sitting between them. The CDR3 is made up of 13 amino acids. Here the CDR3 DNA reads TGTGCCAGCAGTCGGGAGGGACACTATGGCTACACCTTC. Its translation is CASSREGHYGYTF.

The chain joins TRBV4-2 to TRBJ2-5; 7 bases agree with TRBD2. The CDR3 contains 14 residues. V lost 0 bases and J lost 3; bases outside the gene matches: 1. Germline loops: CDR1 LGHNA, CDR2 YNFKEQ. CDR3 nucleotide sequence: TGTGCCAGCAGCCAAGACCTAGCGGAAGAGACCCAGTACTTC. Protein: CASSQDLAEETQYF.

The chain employs TRBV3-1 (or the pseudogene TRBV3-2) and TRBJ1-1, with D possibly being TRBD1 (5 bases). Germline assignment: CDR1 LGHDT and CDR2 YNNKEL (reference sequence). Trimming took 8 bases from V and 5 from J, leaving 15 bases between them. The CDR3 has 13 residues. The CDR3 coding sequence is TGTGCCAGCTCCCTAATCGGGGGGACTGAAGCTTTCTTT. Amino acids: CASSLIGGTEAFF.

The chain links TRBV24-1 to TRBJ2-2; weak D call: TRBD1 (6 bases). V was cut by 9 bases and J by 1 base, with 8 bases left in between. CDR1 is KGHDR, CDR2 SFDVKD, per germline. This CDR3 has 13 residues. As DNA, the CDR3 is TGTGCCACCGGGGGACAGAACACCGGGGAGCTGTTTTTT. This translates into CATGGQNTGELFF.

V usage is TRBV18 and J usage is TRBJ1-6; TRBD1 agrees at 9 bases. The CDR3 is made up of 15 amino acids. After removal of 2 bases from V and 5 bases from J, the junction contained 1 base not matched to a gene. CDR1 and CDR2 (germline): KGHSH, LQKENI. The CDR3 reads CASSPRDRDNSPLHF. CDR3 nucleotide sequence: TGTGCCAGCTCACCAAGGGACAGGGATAATTCACCCCTCCACTTT.